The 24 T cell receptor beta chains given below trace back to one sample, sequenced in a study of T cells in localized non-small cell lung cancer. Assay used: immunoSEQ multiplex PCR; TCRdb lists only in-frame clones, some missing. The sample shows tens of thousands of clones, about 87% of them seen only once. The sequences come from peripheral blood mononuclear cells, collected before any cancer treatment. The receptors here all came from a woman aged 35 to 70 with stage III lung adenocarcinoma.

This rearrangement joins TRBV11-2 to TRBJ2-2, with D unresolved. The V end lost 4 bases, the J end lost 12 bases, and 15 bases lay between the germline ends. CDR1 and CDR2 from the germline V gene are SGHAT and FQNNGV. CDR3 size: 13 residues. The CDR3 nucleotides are TGTGCCAGCAGCTCACAAACTCCGATTAAGCTGTTTTTT. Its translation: CASSSQTPIKLFF.

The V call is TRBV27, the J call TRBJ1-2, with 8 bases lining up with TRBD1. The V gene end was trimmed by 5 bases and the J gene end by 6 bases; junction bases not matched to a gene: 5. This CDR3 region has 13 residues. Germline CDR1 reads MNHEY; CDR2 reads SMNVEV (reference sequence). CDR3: CASSRTGYNGYTF. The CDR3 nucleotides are TGTGCCAGCAGTAGGACAGGGTATAATGGCTACACCTTC.

CDR3 sequence (DNA): TGTGCCAGCAGCGCCTCGGGACCGATCTATGGCTACACCTTC. This translates into CASSASGPIYGYTF. The chain links TRBV2 to TRBJ1-2; D is possibly TRBD1 (5 bases). CDR1 and CDR2 from the germline V gene are SNHLY and FYNNEI. The V end lost 6 bases, the J end lost 4 bases, and 15 bases lay between the germline ends. The CDR3 extends over 14 amino acids.

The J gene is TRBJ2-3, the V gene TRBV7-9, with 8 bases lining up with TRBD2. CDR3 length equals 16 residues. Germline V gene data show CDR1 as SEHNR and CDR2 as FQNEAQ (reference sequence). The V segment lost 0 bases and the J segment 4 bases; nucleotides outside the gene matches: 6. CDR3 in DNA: TGTGCCAGCAGCTTAGCTTGGCGGGGGGCAGCAGATACGCAGTATTTT. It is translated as CASSLAWRGAADTQYF.

The CDR3 reads CASSQDTAEASGLNEQFF. In DNA, the CDR3 is TGCGCCAGCAGCCAAGATACCGCCGAAGCTAGCGGGCTCAATGAGCAGTTCTTC. The chain combines TRBV4-1 with TRBJ2-1, with 8 positions matching TRBD2. V lost 0 bases, J lost 6 bases, and 13 bases stayed unmatched. Germline V gene data show CDR1 as MGHRA and CDR2 as YSYEKL. CDR3 length: 18 residues.

CDR3 sequence reads: CASSVGSQSASYEQYF. CDR3 nucleotides: TGTGCCAGCAGCGTAGGGAGTCAATCGGCCTCCTACGAGCAGTACTTC. The J gene is TRBJ2-7, the V gene TRBV9; D is unclear. There are 16 residues in the CDR3. Trimming left V 0 bases short and J 0 bases short, with 13 bases between. Germline V gene sequence: CDR1 SGDLS, CDR2 YYNGEE.

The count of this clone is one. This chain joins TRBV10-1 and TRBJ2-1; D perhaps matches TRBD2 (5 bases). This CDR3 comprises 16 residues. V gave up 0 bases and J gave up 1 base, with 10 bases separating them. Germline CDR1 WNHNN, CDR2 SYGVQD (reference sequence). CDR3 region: CASSESGSGSYNEQFF. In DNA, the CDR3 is TGCGCCAGCAGTGAGTCGGGGAGCGGATCCTACAATGAGCAGTTCTTC.

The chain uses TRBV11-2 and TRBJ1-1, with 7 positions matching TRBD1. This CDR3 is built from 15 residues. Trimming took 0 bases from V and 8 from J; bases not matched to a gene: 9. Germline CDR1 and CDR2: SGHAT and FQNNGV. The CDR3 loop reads CASSLDWTGTSEAFF. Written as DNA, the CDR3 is TGTGCCAGCAGCTTAGATTGGACAGGCACTTCAGAAGCTTTCTTT.

CDR3 residues: CASSEGTGAINEKLFF. In DNA form, the CDR3 reads TGTGCCAGCAGTGAAGGCACAGGGGCGATCAATGAAAAACTGTTTTTT. The chain couples TRBV6-1 to TRBJ1-4; 7 bases agree with TRBD1. Germline-derived CDR1 and CDR2 are MNHNS and SASEGT. This CDR3 spans 16 amino acids. V dropped 1 base and J dropped 5; count of bases not matched to a gene: 7.

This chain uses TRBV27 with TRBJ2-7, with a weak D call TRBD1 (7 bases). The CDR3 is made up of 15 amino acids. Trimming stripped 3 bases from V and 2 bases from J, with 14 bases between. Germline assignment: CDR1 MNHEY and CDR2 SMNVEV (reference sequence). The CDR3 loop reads CASSFAVRGAYEQYF. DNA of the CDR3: TGTGCCAGCAGTTTTGCCGTCAGGGGGGCCTACGAGCAGTACTTC.

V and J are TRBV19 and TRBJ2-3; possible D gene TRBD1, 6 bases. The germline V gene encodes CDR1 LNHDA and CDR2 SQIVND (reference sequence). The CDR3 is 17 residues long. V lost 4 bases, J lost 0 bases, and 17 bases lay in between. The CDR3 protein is CASSRRPAGVSTDTQYF. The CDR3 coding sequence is TGTGCCAGTAGTAGGCGCCCGGCAGGGGTTAGCACAGATACGCAGTATTTT.

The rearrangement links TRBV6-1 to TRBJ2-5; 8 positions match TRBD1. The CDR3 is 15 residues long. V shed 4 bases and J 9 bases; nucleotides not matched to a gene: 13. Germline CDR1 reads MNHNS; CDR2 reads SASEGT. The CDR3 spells CASSGPDRGWAAQYF. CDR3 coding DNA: TGTGCCAGCAGTGGCCCCGACAGGGGATGGGCAGCCCAGTACTTC.

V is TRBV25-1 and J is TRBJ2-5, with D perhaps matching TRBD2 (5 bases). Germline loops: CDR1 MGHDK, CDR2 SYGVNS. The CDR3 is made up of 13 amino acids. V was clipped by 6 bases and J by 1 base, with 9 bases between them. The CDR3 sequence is CASRHGVQETQYF. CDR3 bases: TGTGCCAGCAGACACGGGGTCCAAGAGACCCAGTACTTC.

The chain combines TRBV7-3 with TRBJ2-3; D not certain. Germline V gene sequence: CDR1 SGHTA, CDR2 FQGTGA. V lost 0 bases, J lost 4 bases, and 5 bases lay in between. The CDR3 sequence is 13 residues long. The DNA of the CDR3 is TGTGCCAGCAGCTTAACGGGCCCAGATACGCAGTATTTT. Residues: CASSLTGPDTQYF.

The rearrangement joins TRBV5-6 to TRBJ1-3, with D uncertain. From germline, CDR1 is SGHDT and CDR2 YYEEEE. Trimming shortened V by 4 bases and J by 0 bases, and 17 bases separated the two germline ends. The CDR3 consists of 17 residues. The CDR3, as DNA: TGTGCCAGCAGCCTACCCCCGGCCTCAAGCTCTGGAAACACCATATATTTT. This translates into CASSLPPASSSGNTIYF.

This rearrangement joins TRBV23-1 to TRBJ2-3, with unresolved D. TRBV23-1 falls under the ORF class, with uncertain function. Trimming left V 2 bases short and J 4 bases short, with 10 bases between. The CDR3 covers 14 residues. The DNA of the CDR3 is TGCGCCAGCAGTCAACGCCCCGGGCCAGATACGCAGTATTTT. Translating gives CASSQRPGPDTQYF.

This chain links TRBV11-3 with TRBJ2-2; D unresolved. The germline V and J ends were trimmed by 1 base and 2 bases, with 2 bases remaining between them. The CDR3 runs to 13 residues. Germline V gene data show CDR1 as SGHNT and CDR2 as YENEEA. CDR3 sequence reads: CASSLVNTGELFF. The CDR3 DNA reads TGTGCCAGCAGCTTAGTAAACACCGGGGAGCTGTTTTTT.

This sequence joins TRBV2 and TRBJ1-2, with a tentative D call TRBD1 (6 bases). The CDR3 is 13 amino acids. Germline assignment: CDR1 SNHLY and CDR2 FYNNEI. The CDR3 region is CATTEGGRDGYTF. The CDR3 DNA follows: TGTGCAACAACAGAAGGGGGGCGGGATGGCTACACCTTC.

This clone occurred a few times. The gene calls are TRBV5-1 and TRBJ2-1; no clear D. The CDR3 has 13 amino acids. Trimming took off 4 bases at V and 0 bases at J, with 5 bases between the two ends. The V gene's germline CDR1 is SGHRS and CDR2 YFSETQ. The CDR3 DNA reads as TGCGCCAGCAGCGTGGACTCCTACAATGAGCAGTTCTTC. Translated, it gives CASSVDSYNEQFF.

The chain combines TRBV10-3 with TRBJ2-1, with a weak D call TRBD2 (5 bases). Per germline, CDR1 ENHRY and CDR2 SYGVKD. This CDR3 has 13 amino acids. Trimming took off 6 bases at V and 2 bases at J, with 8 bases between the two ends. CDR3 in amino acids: CAISTGAYNEQFF. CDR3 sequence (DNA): TGTGCCATCAGCACCGGGGCCTACAATGAGCAGTTCTTC.

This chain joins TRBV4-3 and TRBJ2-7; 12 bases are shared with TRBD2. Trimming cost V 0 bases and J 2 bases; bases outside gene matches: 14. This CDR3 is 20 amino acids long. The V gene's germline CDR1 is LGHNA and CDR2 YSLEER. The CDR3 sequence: CASSQERGLAGGRGAYEQYF. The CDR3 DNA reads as TGCGCCAGCAGCCAAGAAAGAGGCCTAGCGGGGGGGAGAGGGGCCTACGAGCAGTACTTC.

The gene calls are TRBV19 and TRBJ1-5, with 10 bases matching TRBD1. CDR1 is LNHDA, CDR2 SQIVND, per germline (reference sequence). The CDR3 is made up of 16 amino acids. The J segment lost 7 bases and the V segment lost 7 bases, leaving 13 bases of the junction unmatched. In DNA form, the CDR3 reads TGTGCCAGTACGAGACGGGACAGGGGAGTTCGACAGCCCCAGCATTTT. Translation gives CASTRRDRGVRQPQHF.

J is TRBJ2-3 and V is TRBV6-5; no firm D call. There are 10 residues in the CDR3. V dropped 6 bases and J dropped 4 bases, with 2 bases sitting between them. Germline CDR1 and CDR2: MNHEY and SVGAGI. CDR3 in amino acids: CASRPDTQYF. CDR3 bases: TGTGCCAGCAGACCAGATACGCAGTATTTT.

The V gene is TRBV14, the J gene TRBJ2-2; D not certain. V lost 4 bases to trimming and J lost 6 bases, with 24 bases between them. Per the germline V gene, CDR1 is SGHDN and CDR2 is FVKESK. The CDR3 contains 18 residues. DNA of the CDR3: TGTGCCAGCAGCCCCTGGCCATTGGGTGCGCCGATGTCCGGGGAGCTGTTTTTT. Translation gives CASSPWPLGAPMSGELFF.